These 3 T cell receptor beta chains came from one sample sequenced in a study of shared clonotypes between healthy human individuals (dated by TCRdb to 2020 to 2021). The library relied on the immunoSEQ multiplex PCR assay. TCRdb carries this immuneACCESS record with in-frame sequences only. Its versions omit some clonotypes, under half of them owing to an unresolved V gene in the studies checked, with the rest unexplained. The sample records 2 million to 2.5 million clones, nearly 97% of which are singletons. Together, the top ten hold approximately 0.13% of the sample. The sequencing input was naive CD4+ T cells sorted from blood. The sample's cell subset or site label, in plain terms: CD45RA+ positively selected. All receptors come from a man aged 18 to 30 in good health.

The chain links TRBV4-1 to TRBJ1-3; 10 positions agree with TRBD1. The V and J ends lost 1 base and 4 bases, in that order; junction bases with no gene match: 4. The CDR3 extends over 16 amino acids. CDR1 and CDR2 from the germline V gene are MGHRA and YSYEKL. The CDR3 is CASSQGQGASGNTIYF. The CDR3, as DNA: TGCGCCAGCAGCCAAGGACAGGGGGCTTCAGGAAACACCATATATTTT.

This rearrangement joins TRBV30 to TRBJ2-7; D possibly matches TRBD1 or TRBD2 (5 bases each). The V gene's germline CDR1 is GTSNPN and CDR2 SVGIG (reference sequence). V was pared by 2 bases and J by 7 bases, with 12 bases between. This CDR3 region has 12 residues. This CDR3 reads CAWSNAGSEQYF. The CDR3 DNA follows: TGTGCCTGGAGTAATGCAGGGAGTGAGCAGTACTTC.

This chain connects TRBV30 to TRBJ2-5; 8 bases match TRBD2. The germline V gene encodes CDR1 GTSNPN and CDR2 SVGIG (reference sequence). V lost 2 bases, J lost 5 bases, and 4 bases stayed unmatched. The CDR3 consists of 13 residues. The CDR3 region is CAWSPGLVETQYF. Here the CDR3 DNA reads TGTGCCTGGAGTCCGGGACTAGTGGAGACCCAGTACTTC.